These 31 T cell receptor beta chains were all obtained from the same sample, sequenced in a study of blood T cells in healthy people across ages. It was with a sample-barcoded 5' primer and a J-beta primer mix that a second PCR of roughly 6 to 12 cycles was run. Using its own MiXCR run on the 5' RACE reads, TCRdb lists one record per CDR3 protein. The repertoire holds approximately 700,000 distinct CDR3 sequences, with about 34% as singletons. Sequenced material: blood. The receptors originated from a woman older than 75 in good health.

The J gene is TRBJ1-3, the V gene TRBV9; no clear D gene. The germline V gene encodes CDR1 SGDLS and CDR2 YYNGEE. The CDR3 is 17 amino acids. Trimming stripped 1 base from V and 1 base from J, with 15 bases between. For the CDR3, the DNA is TGTGCCAGCAGCGTATTTTCCGGCGCCGAGTCTGGAAACACCATATATTTT. Translating gives CASSVFSGAESGNTIYF.

There are many counts of this clonotype. The chain couples TRBV7-2 to TRBJ1-5, with D hard to call. Trimming cost V 6 bases and J 1 base, with 7 bases left between them. This CDR3 region has 13 residues. In germline, CDR1 is SGHTA, CDR2 FQGNSA. The CDR3 loop is CASSPQSNQPQHF. The CDR3 nucleotides are TGTGCCAGCAGTCCCCAGAGCAATCAGCCCCAGCATTTT. Looking up the rest from reference TRBV7-2 and TRBJ1-5 gives the full variable domain: GAGVSQSPSNKVTEKGKDVELRCDPISGHTALYWYRQSLGQGLEFLIYFQGNSAPDKSGLPSDRFSAERTGGSVSTLTIQRTQQEDSAVYLCASSPQSNQPQHFGDGTRLSIL.

This clonotype appeared many times. At one end, the junction sequence differs from germline, possibly due to a read error. V is TRBV7-2 and J is TRBJ2-1, with 9 bases aligning to TRBD1. Germline CDR1 SGHTA, CDR2 FQGNSA. This CDR3 is built from 15 residues. The CDR3 spells CASSLVGQGYNEQFF. CDR3 in DNA: TGCGCCAGCAGCTTGGTGGGACAGGGCTACAATGAGCAGTTCTTC.

This clonotype was observed many times. This chain uses TRBV7-9 with TRBJ2-3; D is ambiguous. Trimming shortened V by 6 bases and J by 6 bases, and 10 bases separated the two germline ends. Germline values: CDR1 SEHNR, CDR2 FQNEAQ (reference sequence). The CDR3 sequence is 12 residues long. This CDR3 is CASSLSVDTQYF. The CDR3 DNA reads TGTGCCAGCAGTTTAAGTGTTGATACGCAGTATTTT.

This clonotype showed up many times. This rearrangement joins TRBV28 to TRBJ2-7; 10 nucleotides align to TRBD1. This CDR3 contains 16 residues. V gave up 6 bases and J gave up 0 bases; unmatched junction bases: 8. Germline V lookup: CDR1 MDHEN, CDR2 SYDVKM. The CDR3 here is CASSVPGQGSSYEQYF. The CDR3 DNA sequence: TGTGCCAGCAGCGTCCCGGGACAGGGGAGCTCCTACGAGCAGTACTTC.

This clonotype was detected many times. The chain carries TRBV10-2 and TRBJ1-2, with D perhaps matching TRBD1 (5 bases). This CDR3 spans 15 amino acids. Germline V gives CDR1 WSHSY, CDR2 SAAADI. Trimming took off 6 bases at V and 6 bases at J, with 20 bases between the two ends. Here the CDR3 DNA reads TGCGCCAGCAGCCCCCGGGGGGGGACCTTTGATGGCTACACCTTC. Amino acids: CASSPRGGTFDGYTF.

Note on this clonotype: One base away lies a much larger clone, so this may be a sequencing read error. The J gene is TRBJ2-1, the V gene TRBV6-2 or TRBV6-3; D is uncertain. TRBJ2-7 matches the DNA end more closely, so the J call is doubtful. Germline CDR1 is MNHEY and CDR2 is SVGEGT. This CDR3 has 15 amino acids. CDR3 residues: CASSYSTPSYNEQYF. CDR3 coding DNA: TGTGCCAGCAGTTACTCGACGCCCTCCTACAATGAGCAGTACTTC.

Of note for this clonotype: A clone one base away is much larger, so this may be a read error. The V gene is TRBV7-9, the J gene TRBJ2-3; 7 nucleotides match TRBD1. The CDR3 contains 15 residues. Germline lookup yields CDR1 SEHNR and CDR2 FQNEAQ (reference sequence). In nucleotides, the CDR3 is TGTGCCAGCGGCTTCCAGGGGGTGGGCACAGATACGCAGTATTTT. This codes for CASGFQGVGTDTQYF.

This clonotype was counted many times. This chain uses TRBV7-3 with TRBJ2-3; 9 nucleotides match TRBD1. V was pared by 5 bases and J by 6 bases, with 6 bases of the junction left unmatched. Germline V gives CDR1 SGHTA, CDR2 FQGTGA. The length of the CDR3 is 14 residues. CDR3 sequence: CASSQQGARDTQYF. DNA of the CDR3: TGTGCCAGCAGCCAACAGGGGGCGAGGGATACGCAGTATTTT.

This clonotype was observed a few times. J is TRBJ2-7 and V is TRBV6-2 or TRBV6-3; 8 bases map to TRBD2. The CDR3 runs 14 residues. J was trimmed by 3 bases and V by 5 bases; bases with no gene match: 6. Germline V gives CDR1 MNHEY, CDR2 SVGEGT. The CDR3 coding sequence is TGTGCCAGCAGTCAGGGACTAGGAGGCTACGAGCAGTACTTC. Encoded protein: CASSQGLGGYEQYF.

The table lists this clonotype with many counts. The rearrangement joins TRBV7-8 to TRBJ2-7, with D perhaps given as TRBD1 or TRBD2 (5 bases each). Germline V lookup: CDR1 SGHVS, CDR2 FQNEAQ. CDR3 length: 14 residues. V gave up 0 bases and J gave up 3 bases, with 9 bases separating them. CDR3 nucleotide sequence: TGTGCCAGCAGCTTAGCGGGACGGAACTACGAGCAGTACTTC. Translation: CASSLAGRNYEQYF.

Turning to this clonotype: Mismatch with germline at one junction end may stem from a read error. V and J are TRBV7-2 and TRBJ1-5; no clear D gene. This CDR3 comprises 18 residues. Germline V lookup: CDR1 SGHTA, CDR2 FQGNSA. In DNA, the CDR3 is TGTGCCAGCAGCTTATTCCCCTCGGGAGCGTTTAGCAATCAGCCCCTGCATTTT. It yields the protein CASSLFPSGAFSNQPLHF.

Notes on this clonotype: A much larger clone differs by one base, so this may be a read error. The rearrangement uses TRBV28 and TRBJ2-5; 8 bases agree with TRBD1. Germline lookup yields CDR1 MDHEN and CDR2 SYDVKM. V lost 6 bases and J lost 1; bases outside the gene matches: 7. This CDR3 comprises 15 residues. The CDR3 sequence is CASRLPGTGQETQYF. CDR3 in DNA: TGTGCCAGCAGGTTACCCGGGACAGGCCAAGAGACCCAGTACTTC.

Regarding this clonotype: A much more abundant neighbour one base away suggests this may be a read error. V and J are TRBV6-2 or TRBV6-3 and TRBJ2-5; TRBD2 is a possible D gene (6 bases). CDR1 MNHEY and CDR2 SVGEGT come from the germline V gene. With 6 bases removed from V and 11 bases from J, the gap between germline ends came to 25 bases. The CDR3 has 15 amino acids. This CDR3 reads CASRGGDLLYNEQYF. The CDR3 DNA sequence: TGTGCCAGCAGGGGGGGAGACTTGCTCTACAATGAGCAGTACTTC.

The V gene is TRBV20-1, the J gene TRBJ2-7; 11 bases match TRBD2. The CDR3 contains 15 residues. Looked up from germline, CDR1 is DFQATT and CDR2 is SNEGSKA (reference sequence). With V trimmed by 6 bases and J by 0 bases, 7 bases remained unmatched. In nucleotides, the CDR3 is TGCAGTGCCGCGACTAGCGGGGTTAGCTCCTACGAGCAGTACTTC. Protein sequence: CSAATSGVSSYEQYF.

The CDR3 here is CASSPTGQGDGYTF. The DNA for the CDR3 is TGTGCCAGTAGCCCAACAGGACAGGGTGATGGCTACACCTTC. V is TRBV19 and J is TRBJ1-2; 8 bases match TRBD1. Per germline, CDR1 LNHDA and CDR2 SQIVND (reference sequence). The V and J ends lost 6 bases and 6 bases, in that order; junction bases with no gene match: 9. There are 14 residues in the CDR3.

Worth noting for this clonotype: Since a much larger clone is just one base distant, this may be a read error. The chain is built from TRBV7-2 and TRBJ1-4, with TRBD1 identical over 10 bases. The J segment lost 10 bases and the V segment lost 1 base, leaving 6 bases of the junction unmatched. This CDR3 is 15 amino acids long. CDR1 and CDR2 from the germline V gene are SGHTA and FQGNSA. The CDR3 DNA reads TGTGCCAGCAGCTTAGTGGGACAGGGGATGGGAAAACTGTTTTTT. Its translation: CASSLVGQGMGKLFF.

V gene TRBV28 combines with J gene TRBJ2-4; 10 bases line up with TRBD1. The V and J ends lost 6 bases and 2 bases, in that order; junction bases with no gene match: 7. Germline lookup yields CDR1 MDHEN and CDR2 SYDVKM. The CDR3 runs to 16 residues. The DNA for the CDR3 is TGTGCCAGCAGACCACGACAGGGGGCTACCAAAAACATTCAGTACTTC. This encodes CASRPRQGATKNIQYF.

V is TRBV7-2 and J is TRBJ2-1, with 10 bases identical to TRBD2. CDR1 is SGHTA and CDR2 is FQGNSA in the germline V gene. The CDR3 length is 16 residues. Trimming cost V 2 bases and J 4 bases; bases outside gene matches: 5. The CDR3 region has the DNA TGTGCCAGCAGCTTAAGGACTAGCGGACTATACAATGAGCAGTTCTTC. It encodes CASSLRTSGLYNEQFF. Together with reference TRBV7-2 and TRBJ2-1, the CDR3 gives the full variable domain: GAGVSQSPSNKVTEKGKDVELRCDPISGHTALYWYRQSLGQGLEFLIYFQGNSAPDKSGLPSDRFSAERTGGSVSTLTIQRTQQEDSAVYLCASSLRTSGLYNEQFFGPGTRLTVL.

This clonotype showed up many times. The rearrangement joins TRBV13 to TRBJ1-6; D gene ambiguous. Per the germline V gene, CDR1 is PRHDT and CDR2 is FYEKMQ (reference sequence). The CDR3 contains 15 residues. V was clipped by 5 bases and J by 0 bases, with 8 bases between them. Here the CDR3 reads CASSPGSSYNSPLHF. The DNA for the CDR3 is TGTGCCAGCAGCCCCGGAAGCTCCTATAATTCACCCCTCCACTTT.

This clonotype came up a few times. This sequence joins TRBV9 and TRBJ2-3; 9 nucleotides match TRBD1. This CDR3 contains 15 residues. Germline CDR1 and CDR2: SGDLS and YYNGEE. With V trimmed by 4 bases and J by 6 bases, 9 bases remained unmatched. The CDR3: CASSYRDRGMDTQYF. CDR3 nucleotides: TGTGCCAGCAGCTACAGAGACAGGGGGATGGATACGCAGTATTTT.

In its sample, this clonotype was seen a few times. The rearrangement joins TRBV11-1 to TRBJ2-3, with D perhaps TRBD1 or TRBD2 (6 bases each). Germline V gene lookup returns CDR1 SGHAT and CDR2 FQDESV (reference sequence). The CDR3 length is 16 residues. Trimming cost V 4 bases and J 0 bases, with 14 bases left between them. The CDR3 here is CASSSGSGASTDTQYF. DNA of the CDR3: TGTGCCAGCAGCTCCGGGTCGGGGGCTAGCACAGATACGCAGTATTTT.

This clonotype was recorded many times. The chain recombines TRBV28 with TRBJ2-6; 7 nucleotides match TRBD1. CDR1 and CDR2 (germline): MDHEN, SYDVKM. CDR3 length: 14 residues. The J segment lost 2 bases and the V segment lost 6 bases, leaving 1 base of the junction unmatched. In nucleotides, the CDR3 is TGTGCCAGCAGACAGGGGCCTGGGGCCAACGTCCTGACTTTC. Its protein product is CASRQGPGANVLTF.

This clonotype turned up a few times. V gene TRBV30 combines with J gene TRBJ2-7; TRBD2 matches 11 bases. The CDR3 is 14 residues long. Looked up from germline, CDR1 is GTSNPN and CDR2 is SVGIG (reference sequence). The V gene end was trimmed by 5 bases and the J gene end by 5 bases; junction bases not matched to a gene: 8. This CDR3 is CAWQELAGVNEQYF. CDR3 nucleotides: TGTGCCTGGCAAGAACTAGCGGGAGTCAACGAGCAGTACTTC. The full variable domain, with the rest looked up from reference TRBV30 and TRBJ2-7, is SQTIHQWPATLVQPVGSPLSLECTVEGTSNPNLYWYRQAAGRGLQLLFYSVGIGQISSEVPQNLSASRPQDRQFILSSKKLLLSDSGFYLCAWQELAGVNEQYFGPGTRLTVT.

This clonotype was picked up many times. The rearrangement links TRBV4-3 to TRBJ2-7; TRBD2 agrees at 14 bases. Looked up from germline, CDR1 is LGHNA and CDR2 is YSLEER. The CDR3 runs 20 residues. The junction had 14 bases not matched to a gene; V was cut back by 2 bases and J by 2 bases. This CDR3 is CASSQWPPGTSGGEAYEQYF. The CDR3 nucleotides read TGCGCCAGCAGCCAATGGCCCCCTGGGACTAGCGGGGGTGAAGCCTACGAGCAGTACTTC.

Worth noting for this clonotype: The junction departs from the called germline gene at one end, perhaps through a read error. The genes are TRBV5-6 and TRBJ2-3; 12 bases line up with TRBD2. From germline, CDR1 is SGHDT and CDR2 YYEEEE. The CDR3 is made up of 18 amino acids. The CDR3 nucleotides read TGTGCCGGCAGCTTGTTTGGGAAGACTAGCGGGAGTACAGATACGCAGTATTTT. This translates into CAGSLFGKTSGSTDTQYF.

This clonotype occurred many times. V and J are TRBV28 and TRBJ1-2; D is perhaps TRBD1 (5 bases). Looked up from germline, CDR1 is MDHEN and CDR2 is SYDVKM. The germline V and J ends were trimmed by 8 bases and 7 bases, with 20 bases remaining between them. This CDR3 is built from 14 residues. For the CDR3, the DNA is TGTGCCAGCTGCAACTGGGACGCTCTAGGTGGCTACACCTTC. This sequence encodes CASCNWDALGGYTF.

The V gene is TRBV29-1, the J gene TRBJ1-1; TRBD1 might be the D (5 bases). Germline loops: CDR1 SQVTM, CDR2 ANQGSEA. The length of the CDR3 is 14 residues. With 5 bases removed from V and 2 bases from J, the gap between germline ends came to 15 bases. The CDR3 region has the DNA TGCAGCGTTTATTTGGGACTGGGAAACACTGAAGCTTTCTTT. Translating gives CSVYLGLGNTEAFF.

This clonotype was seen at least ten times. The chain recombines TRBV5-1 with TRBJ1-6, with 7 bases identical to TRBD1. CDR1 is SGHRS and CDR2 is YFSETQ in the germline V gene. There are 15 residues in the CDR3. V trimming: 7 bases; J trimming: 8 bases; junction bases outside the gene matches: 12. CDR3 protein: CASASTTGQDSPLHF. The DNA of the CDR3 is TGCGCCAGCGCATCAACGACAGGGCAAGATTCACCCCTCCACTTT.

This clonotype was observed many times. The chain has TRBV7-3 and TRBJ2-3; 10 positions match TRBD2. The CDR3 length is 15 residues. The germline V gene encodes CDR1 SGHTA and CDR2 FQGTGA. The trim removed 6 bases at V and 1 base at J, leaving 4 bases unmatched. CDR3 amino acids: CASRRSGGGTDTQYF. The CDR3, as DNA: TGTGCCAGCAGGAGAAGCGGGGGGGGCACAGATACGCAGTATTTT. Full variable domain (remainder filled in from reference TRBV7-3 and TRBJ2-3): GAGVSQTPSNKVTEKGKYVELRCDPISGHTALYWYRQSLGQGPEFLIYFQGTGAADDSGLPNDRFFAVRPEGSVSTLKIQRTERGDSAVYLCASRRSGGGTDTQYFGPGTRLTVL.

As regards this clonotype: Likely a read error: the CDR3 ends without its conserved phenylalanine or tryptophan. The limits of the CDR3 on the DNA are not certain, so only TCRdb's listed CDR3 is given. This chain joins TRBV3-1 and TRBJ2-5; no check of the table's D call, TRBD1, against the DNA was made. Germline V gene lookup returns CDR1 LGHDT and CDR2 YNNKEL (reference sequence). The CDR3 adds up to 15 amino acids, both ends counted. CDR3 sequence: CASSHRRTYQETQCV.